This TCR beta chain was obtained from a study of blood T cell repertoires in COVID-19. Profiled with immunoSEQ multiplex PCR; TCRdb holds only in-frame clones, not every one. The sample lists 150,000 to 180,000 clones, about four fifths seen once, with about 0.58% in the top ten. The CDR3 contains 15 residues. Trimming removed 2 bases from V and 6 bases from J, with 11 bases in between. CDR1 is ENHRY and CDR2 is SYGVKD in the germline V gene. The sample taken for sequencing was peripheral blood. The receptor comes from a man aged 55 to 70 with acute or convalescent COVID-19. The rearrangement uses TRBV10-3 and TRBJ1-6, with a weak D call TRBD1 (5 bases). For the CDR3, the DNA is TGTGCCATCAGTGAGGGGCAGGGCCCTAATTCACCCCTCCACTTT. Protein product: CAISEGQGPNSPLHF.